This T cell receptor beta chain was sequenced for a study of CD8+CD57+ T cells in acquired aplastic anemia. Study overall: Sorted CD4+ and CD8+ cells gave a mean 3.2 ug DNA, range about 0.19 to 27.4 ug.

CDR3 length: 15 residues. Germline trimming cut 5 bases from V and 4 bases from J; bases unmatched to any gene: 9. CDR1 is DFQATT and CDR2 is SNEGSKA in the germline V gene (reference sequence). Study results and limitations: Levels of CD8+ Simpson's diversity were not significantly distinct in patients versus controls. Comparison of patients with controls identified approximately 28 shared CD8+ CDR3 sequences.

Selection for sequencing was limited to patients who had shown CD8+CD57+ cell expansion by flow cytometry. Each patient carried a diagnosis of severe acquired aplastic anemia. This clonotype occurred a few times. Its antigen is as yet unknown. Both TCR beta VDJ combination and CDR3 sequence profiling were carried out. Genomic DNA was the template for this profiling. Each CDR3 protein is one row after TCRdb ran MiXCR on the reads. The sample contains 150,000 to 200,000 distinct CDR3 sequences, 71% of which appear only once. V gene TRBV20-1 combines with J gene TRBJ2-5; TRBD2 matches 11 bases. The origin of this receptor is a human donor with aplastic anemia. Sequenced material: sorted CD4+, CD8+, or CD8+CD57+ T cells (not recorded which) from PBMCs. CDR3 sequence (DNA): TGCAGTGCTGCCCTCCCACTAGCGGGGGTAGAGACCCAGTACTTC. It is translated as CSAALPLAGVETQYF.